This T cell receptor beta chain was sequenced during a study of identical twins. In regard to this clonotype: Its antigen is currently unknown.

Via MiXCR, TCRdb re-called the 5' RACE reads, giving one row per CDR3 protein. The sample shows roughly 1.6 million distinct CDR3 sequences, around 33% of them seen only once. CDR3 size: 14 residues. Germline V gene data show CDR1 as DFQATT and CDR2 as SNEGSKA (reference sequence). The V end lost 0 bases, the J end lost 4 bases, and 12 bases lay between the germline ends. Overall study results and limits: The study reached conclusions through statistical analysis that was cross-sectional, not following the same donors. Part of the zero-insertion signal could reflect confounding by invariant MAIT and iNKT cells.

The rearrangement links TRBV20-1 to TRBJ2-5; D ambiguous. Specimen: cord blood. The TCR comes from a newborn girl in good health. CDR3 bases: TGCAGTGCTAGAGATTTAGGTAGCCCAGAGACCCAGTACTTC. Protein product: CSARDLGSPETQYF.